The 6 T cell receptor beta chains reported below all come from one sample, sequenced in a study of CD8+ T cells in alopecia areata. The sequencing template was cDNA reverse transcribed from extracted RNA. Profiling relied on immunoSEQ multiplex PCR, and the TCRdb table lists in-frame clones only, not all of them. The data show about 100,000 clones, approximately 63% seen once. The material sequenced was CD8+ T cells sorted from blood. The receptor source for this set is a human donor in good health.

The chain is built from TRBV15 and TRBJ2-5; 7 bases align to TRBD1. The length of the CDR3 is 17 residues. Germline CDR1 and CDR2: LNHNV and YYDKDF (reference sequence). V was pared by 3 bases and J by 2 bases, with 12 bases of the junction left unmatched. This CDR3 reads CATSSIQGLGRQETQYF. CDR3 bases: TGTGCCACCAGCAGTATACAGGGGTTGGGTCGGCAAGAGACCCAGTACTTC.

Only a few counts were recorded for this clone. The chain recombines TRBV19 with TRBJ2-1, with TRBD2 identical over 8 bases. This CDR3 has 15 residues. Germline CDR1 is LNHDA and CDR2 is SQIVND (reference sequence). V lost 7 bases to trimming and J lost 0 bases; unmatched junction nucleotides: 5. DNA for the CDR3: TGTGCCAGTACCATTAGCGGGGCCTCCTACAATGAGCAGTTCTTC. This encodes CASTISGASYNEQFF. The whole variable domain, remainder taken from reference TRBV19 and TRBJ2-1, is DGGITQSPKYLFRKEGQNVTLSCEQNLNHDAMYWYRQDPGQGLRLIYYSQIVNDFQKGDIAEGYSVSREKKESFPLTVTSAQKNPTAFYLCASTISGASYNEQFFGPGTRLTVL.

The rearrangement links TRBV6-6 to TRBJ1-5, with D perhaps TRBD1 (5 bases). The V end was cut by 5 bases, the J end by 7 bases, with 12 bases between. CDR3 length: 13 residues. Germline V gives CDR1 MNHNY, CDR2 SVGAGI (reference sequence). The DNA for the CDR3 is TGTGCCAGCAGTCAGGGTTTGGGGCAGCCCCAGCATTTT. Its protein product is CASSQGLGQPQHF.

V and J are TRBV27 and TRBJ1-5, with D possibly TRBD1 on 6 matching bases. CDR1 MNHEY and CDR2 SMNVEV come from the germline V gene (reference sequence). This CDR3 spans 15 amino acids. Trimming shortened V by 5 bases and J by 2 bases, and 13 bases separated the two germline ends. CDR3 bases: TGTGCCAGCAGTCCCACAGGGACCCGCAATCAGCCCCAGCATTTT. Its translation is CASSPTGTRNQPQHF.

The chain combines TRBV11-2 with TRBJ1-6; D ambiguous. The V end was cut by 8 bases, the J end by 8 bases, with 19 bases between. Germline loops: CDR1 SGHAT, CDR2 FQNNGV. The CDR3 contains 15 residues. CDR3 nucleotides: TGTGCCAGCGGAGCCGGCCCGAGGCGTCATTCACCCCTCCACTTT. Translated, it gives CASGAGPRRHSPLHF.

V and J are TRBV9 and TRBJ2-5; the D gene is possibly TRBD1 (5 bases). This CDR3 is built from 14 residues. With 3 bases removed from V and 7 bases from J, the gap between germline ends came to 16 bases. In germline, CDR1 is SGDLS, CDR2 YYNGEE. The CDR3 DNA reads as TGTGCCAGCAGCGACGGACACCTCTCAGGGACCCAGTACTTC. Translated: CASSDGHLSGTQYF.